This T cell receptor (beta chain) was obtained from a study of cytomegalovirus exposure and HLA in healthy donors. Overall study: In an early release, HLA-typed donors contributed tens of millions of unique TCR sequences. Overall study results and limits: It was reportedly the case that the classifier diagnosed cytomegalovirus status with high specificity and sensitivity. Approximately 160 TCR beta chains were listed as cytomegalovirus-associated.

This clone was picked up one time. Its target is unknown. CDR1 SEHNR and CDR2 FQNEAQ come from the germline V gene (reference sequence). There are 18 residues in the CDR3. After removal of 6 bases from V and 2 bases from J, the junction contained 10 bases not matched to a gene. 60 Vbeta and 13 Jbeta primers were used in PCR. Method: immunoSEQ multiplex PCR; TCRdb's copy keeps in-frame clones and lacks some. The table records approximately 140,000 clones, over 70% of them present only once. V usage is TRBV7-9 and J usage is TRBJ2-6; 10 nucleotides align to TRBD1. The specimen sequenced was PBMCs. The TCR originated in a male donor in good health and CMV-seronegative. CDR3 sequence: CASRPVGQGFAGANVLTF. CDR3 in DNA: TGTGCCAGCAGGCCGGTGGGACAGGGGTTTGCTGGGGCCAACGTCCTGACTTTC.